These T cell receptor beta chains were read from a single sample in a study of metastatic and nonmetastatic thyroid tumors. With MiXCR, TCRdb reprocessed the PCR reads. The profile shows about 43,000 clones, approximately 3% of them singletons. The specimen sequenced was blood. These receptors were taken from a female donor with papillary thyroid cancer or a benign thyroid nodule (not recorded which). Some clones in this sample may be carry-over from other donors' samples. CDR3s leave out the opening cysteine and the closing phenylalanine or tryptophan. D genes are given only for firm matches.

D	V	J	CDR3
TRBD2	TRBV5-1	TRBJ2-1	ASSLEVAGAYNEQF
-	TRBV12-3/TRBV12-4	TRBJ2-1	ASSLTGHEQF
-	TRBV2	TRBJ2-2	ASSAQGNTGELF
TRBD1	TRBV7-6	TRBJ2-2	ASSSQQGAYTWELF
-	TRBV9	TRBJ1-2	ASSEGYGYT
-	TRBV20-1	TRBJ2-4	SASGPLNIQY
-	TRBV5-1	TRBJ1-1	ASSTSGETEAF
TRBD1	TRBV7-8	TRBJ2-3	ASSSTGVKTDTQY
-	TRBV6-5	TRBJ2-3	ASSNNRGLARTDTQY
-	TRBV5-1	TRBJ1-2	ASSLDGGAANYGYT
-	TRBV24-1	TRBJ1-5	ATSATGNSNQPQH
-	TRBV4-2	TRBJ1-2	ASTGGGFYGYT
-	TRBV19	TRBJ1-1	ASRVDGANVEAF
TRBD1	TRBV3-1	TRBJ1-2	ASSRRQGGVGGYT
-	TRBV11-2	TRBJ2-6	ASSLDRAGANVLT
-	TRBV11-3	TRBJ1-5	ASSEGGNQPQH
-	TRBV20-1	TRBJ2-7	SARGLAYEQY
-	TRBV5-6	TRBJ1-1	ASSASGRGSNTEAF
-	TRBV29-1	TRBJ2-7	SVARPGSYEQY
-	TRBV2	TRBJ1-5	AISAQGGATNQPQH
TRBD2	TRBV6-1	TRBJ2-1	ASSEAGGSDEQF
-	TRBV12-3/TRBV12-4	TRBJ2-1	ASSFYRPTGGNEQF
-	TRBV7-9	TRBJ2-5	ASSTGHQIRETKY
-	TRBV28	TRBJ2-2	ASTGGVAGELF
-	TRBV2	TRBJ2-3	ASGTGYTDTQY
-	TRBV29-1	TRBJ1-2	SVAGRGDYGYT
-	TRBV7-9	TRBJ2-3	ASSPLGGRNWTDTQY
-	TRBV12-3/TRBV12-4	TRBJ1-2	ASSPVGTYGYT
-	TRBV28	TRBJ1-5	ASSFSGTDNQPQH
TRBD2	TRBV11-2	TRBJ2-5	ASSLSGGVAGQETRY
-	TRBV6-1	TRBJ1-3	ASSASLGPGNTIY
-	TRBV9	TRBJ1-1	ASSVSPRTAMNTEAF
TRBD2	TRBV7-8	TRBJ2-6	ASSMGLAGAGGANVLT
TRBD1	TRBV2	TRBJ2-7	ASKPGTGAYEQY
TRBD1	TRBV2	TRBJ2-7	ASTAGQGRFGQY